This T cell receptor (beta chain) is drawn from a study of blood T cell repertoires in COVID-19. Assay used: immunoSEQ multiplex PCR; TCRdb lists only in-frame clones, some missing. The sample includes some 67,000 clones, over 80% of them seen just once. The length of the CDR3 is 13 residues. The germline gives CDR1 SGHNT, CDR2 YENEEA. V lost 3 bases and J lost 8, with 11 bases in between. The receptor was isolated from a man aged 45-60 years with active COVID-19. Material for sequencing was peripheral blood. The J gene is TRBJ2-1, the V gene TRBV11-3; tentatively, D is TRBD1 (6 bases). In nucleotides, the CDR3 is TGTGCCAGCAGCTTGAACAGGGACCATGAGCAGTTCTTC. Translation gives CASSLNRDHEQFF.